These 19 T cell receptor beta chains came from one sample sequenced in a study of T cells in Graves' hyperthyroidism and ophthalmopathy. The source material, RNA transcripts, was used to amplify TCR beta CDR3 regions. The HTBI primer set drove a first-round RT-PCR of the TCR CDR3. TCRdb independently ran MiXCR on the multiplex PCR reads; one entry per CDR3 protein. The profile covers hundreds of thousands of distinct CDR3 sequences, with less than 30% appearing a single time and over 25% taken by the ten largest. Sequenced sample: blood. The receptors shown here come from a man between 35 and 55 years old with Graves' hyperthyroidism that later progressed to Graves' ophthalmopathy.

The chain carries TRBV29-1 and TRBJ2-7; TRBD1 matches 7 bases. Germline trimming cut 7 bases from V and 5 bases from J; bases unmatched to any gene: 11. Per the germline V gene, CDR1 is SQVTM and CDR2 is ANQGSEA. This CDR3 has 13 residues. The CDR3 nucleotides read TGCAGCGGACAAGACAGGGAAGGGGACGAGCAGTACTTC. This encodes CSGQDREGDEQYF.

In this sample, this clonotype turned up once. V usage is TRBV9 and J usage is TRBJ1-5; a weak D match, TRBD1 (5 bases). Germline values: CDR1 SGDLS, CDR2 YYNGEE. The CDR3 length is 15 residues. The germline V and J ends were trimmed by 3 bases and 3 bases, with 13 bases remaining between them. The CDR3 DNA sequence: TGTGCCAGCAGCGCCTCGACGGGGGACAATCAGCCCCAGCATTTT. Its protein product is CASSASTGDNQPQHF.

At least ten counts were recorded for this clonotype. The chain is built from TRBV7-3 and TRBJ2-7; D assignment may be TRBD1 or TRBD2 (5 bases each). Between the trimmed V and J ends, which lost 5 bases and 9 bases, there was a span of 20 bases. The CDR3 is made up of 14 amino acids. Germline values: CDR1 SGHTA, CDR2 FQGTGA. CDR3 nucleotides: TGTGCCAGCAGCCCCATGGGGACCCTTTTTCGGCAGTACTTC. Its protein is CASSPMGTLFRQYF. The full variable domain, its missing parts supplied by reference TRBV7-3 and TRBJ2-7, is GAGVSQTPSNKVTEKGKYVELRCDPISGHTALYWYRQSLGQGPEFLIYFQGTGAADDSGLPNDRFFAVRPEGSVSTLKIQRTERGDSAVYLCASSPMGTLFRQYFGPGTRLTVT.

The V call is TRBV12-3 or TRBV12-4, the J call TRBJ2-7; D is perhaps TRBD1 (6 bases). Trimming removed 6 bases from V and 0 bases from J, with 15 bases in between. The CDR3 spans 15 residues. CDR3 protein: CASSKRAGDSYEQYF. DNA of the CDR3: TGTGCCAGCAGCAAGAGGGCAGGGGACTCCTACGAGCAGTACTTC.

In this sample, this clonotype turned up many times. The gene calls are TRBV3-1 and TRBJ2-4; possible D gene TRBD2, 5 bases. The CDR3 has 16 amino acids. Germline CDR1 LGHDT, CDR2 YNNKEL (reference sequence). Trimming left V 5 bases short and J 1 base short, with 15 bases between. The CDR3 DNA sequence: TGTGCCAGCAGCTCTCCTGGTACGGGGGCCAAAAACATTCAGTACTTC. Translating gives CASSSPGTGAKNIQYF.

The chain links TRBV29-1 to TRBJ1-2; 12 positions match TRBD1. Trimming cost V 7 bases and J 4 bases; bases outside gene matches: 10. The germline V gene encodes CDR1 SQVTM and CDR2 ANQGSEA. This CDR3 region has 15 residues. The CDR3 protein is CSGGQGAGLTYGYTF. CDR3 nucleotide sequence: TGCAGCGGGGGACAGGGGGCTGGGCTGACCTATGGCTACACCTTC. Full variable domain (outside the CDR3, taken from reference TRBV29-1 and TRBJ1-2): SAVISQKPSRDICQRGTSLTIQCQVDSQVTMMFWYRQQPGQSLTLIATANQGSEATYESGFVIDKFPISRPNLTFSTLTVSNMSPEDSSIYLCSGGQGAGLTYGYTFGSGTRLTVV.

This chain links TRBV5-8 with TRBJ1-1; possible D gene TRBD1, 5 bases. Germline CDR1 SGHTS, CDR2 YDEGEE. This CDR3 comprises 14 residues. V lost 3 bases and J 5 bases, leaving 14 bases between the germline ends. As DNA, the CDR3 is TGTGCCAGCAGCTATGGGGGGGATTTGACTGAAGCTTTCTTT. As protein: CASSYGGDLTEAFF.

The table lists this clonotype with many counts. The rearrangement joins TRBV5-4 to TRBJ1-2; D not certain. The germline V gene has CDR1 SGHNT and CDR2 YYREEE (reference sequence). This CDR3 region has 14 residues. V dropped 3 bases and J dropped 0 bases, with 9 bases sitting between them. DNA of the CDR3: TGTGCCAGCAGCTCTGGAGCCGCTAACTATGGCTACACCTTC. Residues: CASSSGAANYGYTF.

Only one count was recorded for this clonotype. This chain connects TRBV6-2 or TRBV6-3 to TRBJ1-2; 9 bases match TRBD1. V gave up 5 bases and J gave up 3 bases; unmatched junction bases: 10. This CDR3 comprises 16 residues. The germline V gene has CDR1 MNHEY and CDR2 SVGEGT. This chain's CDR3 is CASSGSRDRADYGYTF. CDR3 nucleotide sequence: TGTGCCAGCAGTGGGAGCCGGGACAGGGCGGACTATGGCTACACCTTC.

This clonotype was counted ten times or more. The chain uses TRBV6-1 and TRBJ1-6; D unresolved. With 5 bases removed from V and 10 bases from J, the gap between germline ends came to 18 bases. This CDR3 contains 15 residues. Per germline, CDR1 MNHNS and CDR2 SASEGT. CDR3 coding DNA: TGTGCCAGCAGTATTACGGCACCCGGAGAATCACCCCTCCACTTT. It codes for CASSITAPGESPLHF.

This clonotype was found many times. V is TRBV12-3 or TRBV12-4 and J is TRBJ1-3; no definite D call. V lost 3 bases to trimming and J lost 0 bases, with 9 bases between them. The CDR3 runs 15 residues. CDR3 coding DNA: TGTGCCAGCAGTTTGCGGCACCACTCTGGAAACACCATATATTTT. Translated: CASSLRHHSGNTIYF.

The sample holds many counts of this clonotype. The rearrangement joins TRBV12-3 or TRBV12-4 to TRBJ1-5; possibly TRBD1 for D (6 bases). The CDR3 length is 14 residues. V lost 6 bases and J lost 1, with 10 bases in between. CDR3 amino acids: CASRLDRSNQPQHF. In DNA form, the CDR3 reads TGTGCCAGCAGACTGGACAGAAGCAATCAGCCCCAGCATTTT.

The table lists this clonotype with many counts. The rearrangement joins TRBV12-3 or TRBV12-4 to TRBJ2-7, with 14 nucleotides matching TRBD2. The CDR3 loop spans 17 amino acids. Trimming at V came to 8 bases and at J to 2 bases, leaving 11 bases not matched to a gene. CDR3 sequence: CASGGTSGSSRTYEQYF. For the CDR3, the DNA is TGTGCCAGCGGCGGGACTAGCGGGAGTAGTAGAACCTACGAGCAGTACTTC.

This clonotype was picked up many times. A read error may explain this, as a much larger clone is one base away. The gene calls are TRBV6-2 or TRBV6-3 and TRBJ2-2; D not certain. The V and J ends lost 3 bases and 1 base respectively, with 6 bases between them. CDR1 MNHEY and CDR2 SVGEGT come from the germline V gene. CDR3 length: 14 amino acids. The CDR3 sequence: CASSYRLNTGELFF. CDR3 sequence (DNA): TGTGCCAGCAGTTATCGACTGAACACCGGGGAGCTGTTTTTT.

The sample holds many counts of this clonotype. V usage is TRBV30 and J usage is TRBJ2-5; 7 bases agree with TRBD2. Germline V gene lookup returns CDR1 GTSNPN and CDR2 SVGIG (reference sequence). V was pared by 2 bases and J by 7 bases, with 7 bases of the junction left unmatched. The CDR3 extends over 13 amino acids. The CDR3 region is CAWSFASGGTQYF. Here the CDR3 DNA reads TGTGCCTGGAGTTTCGCTAGCGGTGGGACCCAGTACTTC.

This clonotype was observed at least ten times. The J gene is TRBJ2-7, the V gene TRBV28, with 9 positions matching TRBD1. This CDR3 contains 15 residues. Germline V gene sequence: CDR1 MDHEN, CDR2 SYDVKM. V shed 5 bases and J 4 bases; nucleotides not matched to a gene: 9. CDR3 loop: CASSLAGTGLYEQYF. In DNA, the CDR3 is TGTGCCAGCAGTCTTGCCGGGACAGGGCTTTACGAGCAGTACTTC.

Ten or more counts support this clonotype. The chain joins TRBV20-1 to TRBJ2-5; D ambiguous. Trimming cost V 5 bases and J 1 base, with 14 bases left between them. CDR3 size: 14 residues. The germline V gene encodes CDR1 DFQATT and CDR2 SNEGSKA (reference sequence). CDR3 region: CSAGKVGFQETQYF. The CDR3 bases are TGCAGTGCTGGTAAAGTTGGGTTCCAAGAGACCCAGTACTTC.

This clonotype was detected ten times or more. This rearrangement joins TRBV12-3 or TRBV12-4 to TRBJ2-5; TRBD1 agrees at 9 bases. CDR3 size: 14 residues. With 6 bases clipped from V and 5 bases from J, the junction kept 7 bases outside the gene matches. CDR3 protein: CASRGTGPEETQYF. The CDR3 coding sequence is TGTGCCAGCAGAGGGACAGGGCCGGAGGAGACCCAGTACTTC.

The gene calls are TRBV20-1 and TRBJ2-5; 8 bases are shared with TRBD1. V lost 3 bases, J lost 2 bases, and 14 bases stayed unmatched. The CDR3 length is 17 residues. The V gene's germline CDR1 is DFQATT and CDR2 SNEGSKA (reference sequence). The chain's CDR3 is CSASPRTGLAVQETQYF. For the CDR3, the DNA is TGCAGTGCTAGTCCCCGGACAGGGTTGGCAGTACAAGAGACCCAGTACTTC.